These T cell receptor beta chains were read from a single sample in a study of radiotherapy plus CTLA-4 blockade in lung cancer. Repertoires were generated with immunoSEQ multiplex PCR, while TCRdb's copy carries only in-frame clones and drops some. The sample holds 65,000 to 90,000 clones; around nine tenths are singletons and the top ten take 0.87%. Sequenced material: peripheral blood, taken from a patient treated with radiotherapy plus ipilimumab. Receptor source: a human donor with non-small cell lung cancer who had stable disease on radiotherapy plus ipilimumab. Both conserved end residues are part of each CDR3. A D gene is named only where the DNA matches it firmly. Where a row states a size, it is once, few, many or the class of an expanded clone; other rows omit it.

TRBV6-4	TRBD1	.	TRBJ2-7	CASSRDRGYEQYF	TGTGCCAGCAGTCGGGACAGGGGTTACGAGCAGTACTTC
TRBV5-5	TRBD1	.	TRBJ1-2	CASSPRTGAYGYTF	TGTGCCAGCAGCCCCCGGACAGGGGCGTACGGCTACACCTTC
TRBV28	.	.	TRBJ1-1	CASSLTGGSREAFF	TGTGCCAGCAGCCTAACGGGGGGGAGCCGTGAAGCTTTCTTT
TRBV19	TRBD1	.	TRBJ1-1	CASRIWDSQGTEAFF	TGTGCCAGTAGAATATGGGACAGCCAGGGCACTGAAGCTTTCTTT
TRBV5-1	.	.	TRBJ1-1	CASSLPLDRLNTEAFF	TGCGCCAGCAGCTTGCCCCTGGACAGATTGAACACTGAAGCTTTCTTT
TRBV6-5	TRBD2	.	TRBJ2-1	CASGGGDETYNEQFF	TGTGCCAGCGGCGGGGGGGACGAAACCTACAATGAGCAGTTCTTC
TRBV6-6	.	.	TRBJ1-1	CASSYSGVTEAFF	TGTGCCAGCAGTTACTCAGGGGTCACTGAAGCTTTCTTT
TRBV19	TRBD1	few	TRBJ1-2	CASSFTGGSYGYTF	TGTGCCAGTAGTTTCACAGGGGGCAGCTATGGCTACACCTTC
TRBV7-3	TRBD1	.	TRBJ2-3	CASSLGTGVTDTQYF	TGTGCCAGCAGCTTGGGGACAGGGGTTACAGATACGCAGTATTTT
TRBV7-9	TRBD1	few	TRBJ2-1	CASSPRQGQGEQFF	TGTGCCAGCAGCCCCCGACAGGGGCAGGGTGAGCAGTTCTTC
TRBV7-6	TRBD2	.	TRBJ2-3	CASSPGTSGTDTQYF	TGTGCCAGCAGCCCTGGGACTAGCGGCACAGATACGCAGTATTTT
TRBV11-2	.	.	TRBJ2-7	CATSPGPSYEQYF	TGTGCCACATCCCCCGGGCCTTCCTACGAGCAGTACTTC
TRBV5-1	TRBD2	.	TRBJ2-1	CASSLTSGAPSSYNEQFF	TGCGCCAGCAGCTTGACTAGCGGAGCCCCGAGCTCCTACAATGAGCAGTTCTTC
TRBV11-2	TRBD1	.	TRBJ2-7	CASSRTGFEQYF	TGTGCCAGCAGCCGGACAGGGTTCGAGCAGTACTTC
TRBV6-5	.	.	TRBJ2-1	CASSYSWSYNEQFF	TGTGCCAGCAGTTACTCTTGGTCCTACAATGAGCAGTTCTTC
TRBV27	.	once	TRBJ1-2	CASSLFGRGYGYTF	TGTGCCAGCAGTTTATTCGGCAGGGGCTATGGCTACACCTTC
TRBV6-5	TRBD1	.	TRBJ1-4	CASSYSGGGRNEKLFF	TGTGCCAGCAGTTACTCCGGAGGGGGCCGCAATGAAAAACTGTTTTTT
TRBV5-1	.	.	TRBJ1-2	CASSPGGQSYGYTF	TGCGCCAGCAGCCCCGGCGGCCAGAGCTATGGCTACACCTTC
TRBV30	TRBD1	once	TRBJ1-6	CAWSGTGFDSPLHF	TGTGCCTGGAGCGGGACAGGGTTCGACTCACCCCTCCACTTT
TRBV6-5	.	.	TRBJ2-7	CASSSQGTYYEQYF	TGTGCCAGCAGTTCTCAGGGGACTTACTACGAGCAGTACTTC
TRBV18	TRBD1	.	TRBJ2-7	CASSPVQGAASFEQYF	TGTGCCAGCTCACCTGTACAGGGGGCGGCCTCGTTCGAGCAGTACTTC
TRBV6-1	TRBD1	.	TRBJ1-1	CASSEGAWRQGRGGTEAFF	TGTGCCAGCAGTGAAGGCGCCTGGAGACAGGGAAGAGGGGGCACTGAAGCTTTCTTT
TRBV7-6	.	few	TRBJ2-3	CASSAQGSAQYF	TGTGCCAGCAGCGCACAAGGAAGTGCGCAGTATTTT
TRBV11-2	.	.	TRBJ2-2	CASSLGGSNTGELFF	TGTGCCAGCAGCTTAGGAGGATCGAACACCGGGGAGCTGTTTTTT
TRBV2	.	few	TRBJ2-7	CASSRTSYEQYF	TGTGCCAGCAGCCGGACATCCTACGAGCAGTACTTC
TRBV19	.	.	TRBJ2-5	CASSGAKQAWEETQYF	TGTGCCAGTAGTGGGGCTAAACAGGCCTGGGAGGAGACCCAGTACTTC
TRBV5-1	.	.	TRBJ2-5	CASSLDGTRRETQYF	TGCGCCAGCAGCTTGGATGGGACCCGGAGGGAGACCCAGTACTTC
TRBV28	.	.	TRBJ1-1	CASRWTLNTEAFF	TGTGCCAGCAGGTGGACCCTTAACACTGAAGCTTTCTTT
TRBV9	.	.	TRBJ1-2	CASSGGTVLGGGYTF	TGTGCCAGCAGCGGAGGGACGGTACTAGGTGGTGGCTACACCTTC
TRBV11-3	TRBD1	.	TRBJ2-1	CASSGTQGTGGSSEQFF	TGTGCCAGCAGCGGGACGCAGGGGACAGGGGGATCGAGTGAGCAGTTCTTC
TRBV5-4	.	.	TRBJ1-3	CASSPGTNTGNTIYF	TGTGCCAGCAGCCCCGGGACCAACACTGGAAACACCATATATTTT
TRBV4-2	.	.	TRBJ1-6	CASSQDRDNNSPLHF	TGTGCCAGCAGCCAAGATAGGGACAACAATTCACCCCTCCACTTT
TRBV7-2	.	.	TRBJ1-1	CASSFLRQNTEAFF	TGTGCCAGCAGCTTTTTACGGCAGAACACTGAAGCTTTCTTT
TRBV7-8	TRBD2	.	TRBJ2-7	CASSLLAGAYEQYF	TGTGCCAGCAGCTTACTAGCGGGAGCCTACGAGCAGTACTTC
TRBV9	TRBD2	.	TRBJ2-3	CASSATGTRISTDTQYF	TGTGCCAGCAGCGCTACCGGGACTAGGATTAGCACAGATACGCAGTATTTT
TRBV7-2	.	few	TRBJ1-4	CASSGAPPTNEKLFF	TGTGCCAGCAGCGGGGCCCCCCCAACTAATGAAAAACTGTTTTTT
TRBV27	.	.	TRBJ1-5	CASSITRSNQPQHF	TGTGCCAGCAGTATAACTAGAAGCAATCAGCCCCAGCATTTT
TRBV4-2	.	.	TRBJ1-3	CASSPVGPSGNTIYF	TGTGCCAGCAGCCCGGTGGGTCCCTCTGGAAACACCATATATTTT
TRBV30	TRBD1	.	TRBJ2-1	CAWSKLPQGYEQFF	TGTGCCTGGAGTAAACTCCCACAGGGGTATGAGCAGTTCTTC
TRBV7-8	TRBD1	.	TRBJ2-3	CASSQGQGTDTQYF	TGTGCCAGCAGCCAGGGACAGGGGACAGATACGCAGTATTTT
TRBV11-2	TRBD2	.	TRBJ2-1	CATKQGLAGNEQFF	TGTGCCACCAAACAGGGACTAGCGGGCAATGAGCAGTTCTTC
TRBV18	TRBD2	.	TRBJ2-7	CASSPLREGEQYF	TGTGCCAGCTCACCACTAAGGGAGGGCGAGCAGTACTTC
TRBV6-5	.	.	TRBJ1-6	CASSSRRRDNSPLHF	TGTGCCAGCAGCAGCCGGCGCAGGGACAATTCACCCCTCCACTTT
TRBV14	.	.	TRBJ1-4	CASSQDPLPNEKLFF	TGTGCCAGCAGCCAAGATCCCCTGCCGAATGAAAAACTGTTTTTT
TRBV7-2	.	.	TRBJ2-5	CASSLAGLGETQYF	TGTGCCAGCAGCTTAGCGGGTTTGGGTGAGACCCAGTACTTC
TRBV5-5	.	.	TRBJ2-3	CASSHPGTSLTDTQYF	TGTGCCAGCAGCCACCCCGGGACTTCACTCACAGATACGCAGTATTTT
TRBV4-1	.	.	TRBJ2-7	CASSQVTGTYEQYF	TGCGCCAGCAGCCAAGTCACCGGAACCTACGAGCAGTACTTC
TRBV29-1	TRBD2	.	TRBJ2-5	CSVEGLAGGPGETQYF	TGCAGCGTTGAGGGACTAGCGGGGGGGCCGGGTGAGACCCAGTACTTC
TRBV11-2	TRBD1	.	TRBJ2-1	CASGIRDRVGNEQFF	TGTGCCAGCGGAATCCGGGACAGGGTCGGCAATGAGCAGTTCTTC
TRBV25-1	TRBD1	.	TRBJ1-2	CASSFRTGGANGYTF	TGTGCCAGCAGTTTTCGGACAGGGGGCGCCAATGGCTACACCTTC
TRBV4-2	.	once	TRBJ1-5	CASSQDRSASPQHF	TGTGCCAGCAGCCAAGATCGGTCAGCCTCACCCCAGCATTTT
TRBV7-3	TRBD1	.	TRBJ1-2	CASSFSGRQGAGYTF	TGTGCCAGCAGCTTTTCCGGGAGACAGGGGGCAGGCTACACCTTC
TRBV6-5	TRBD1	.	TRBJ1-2	CASSYYKDRVDGYTF	TGTGCCAGCAGTTACTACAAAGACAGGGTGGATGGCTACACCTTC